This T cell receptor beta chain was retrieved from a study of cytomegalovirus exposure and HLA in healthy donors. Study findings and constraints: Three chains linked to CMV were shown in vitro to be specific for CMV antigens. Many donors shared some public TCRs, even though most TCR sequences were rare. Associated with cytomegalovirus, according to the listing, were approximately 160 TCR beta chains. Reported performance of the classifier showed diagnosis of cytomegalovirus status with high specificity and sensitivity.

Sequenced by immunoSEQ multiplex PCR; TCRdb stores in-frame clones only, minus some. The profile covers 300,000 to 450,000 clones, with roughly 85% appearing a single time and roughly 0.75% taken by the ten largest. As to this clone: Its antigen is not known.

Germline V gene sequence: CDR1 SGHDN, CDR2 FVKESK. The ends lost 4 bases at V and 4 bases at J; junction bases unmatched: 4. This CDR3 has 15 residues. The sample was PBMCs. The receptor was isolated from a young woman in good health and CMV-seronegative. This rearrangement joins TRBV14 to TRBJ2-5; 12 bases line up with TRBD2. The CDR3 DNA reads as TGTGCCAGCAGCCTTCAACTAGCGGGAGGAGAGACCCAGTACTTC. Translating it yields CASSLQLAGGETQYF.